The clone carrying this TCR beta chain was detected only a few times. Its antigen is undetermined. This record belongs to a study of T cell clones after liver transplantation. For the study at large: Tolerant meant at least one year fully off immunosuppression without liver enzymes above twice normal. Study outcomes and limitations: The donor-reactive repertoire was only partly measurable in two subjects, lacking donor cells. Migration into the graft, not deletion, may explain lost graft donor-reactive T cells. Conclusions were preliminary, with small, heterogeneous patient groups.

Some clones are missing from TCRdb's copy, which holds only in-frame ones; the method was immunoSEQ multiplex PCR. The repertoire holds over 45,000 clones, 55% to 85% seen once, with about 10% in the top ten. From germline, CDR1 is MNHEY and CDR2 SVGAGI. The V gene lost 4 bases and the J gene lost 12 bases, with 10 bases spanning the gap. The CDR3 length is 12 residues. The sequenced sample was CD4+ T cells from blood, obtained 54 months after liver transplant. The rearrangement links TRBV6-5 to TRBJ1-6, with D unresolved. The sequence derives from a human patient who received a liver transplant. The graft donor may have contributed some T cells. The CDR3, as DNA: TGTGCCAGCAGTTCCAGCCTGAGACCCCTCCACTTT. Amino acid sequence: CASSSSLRPLHF.